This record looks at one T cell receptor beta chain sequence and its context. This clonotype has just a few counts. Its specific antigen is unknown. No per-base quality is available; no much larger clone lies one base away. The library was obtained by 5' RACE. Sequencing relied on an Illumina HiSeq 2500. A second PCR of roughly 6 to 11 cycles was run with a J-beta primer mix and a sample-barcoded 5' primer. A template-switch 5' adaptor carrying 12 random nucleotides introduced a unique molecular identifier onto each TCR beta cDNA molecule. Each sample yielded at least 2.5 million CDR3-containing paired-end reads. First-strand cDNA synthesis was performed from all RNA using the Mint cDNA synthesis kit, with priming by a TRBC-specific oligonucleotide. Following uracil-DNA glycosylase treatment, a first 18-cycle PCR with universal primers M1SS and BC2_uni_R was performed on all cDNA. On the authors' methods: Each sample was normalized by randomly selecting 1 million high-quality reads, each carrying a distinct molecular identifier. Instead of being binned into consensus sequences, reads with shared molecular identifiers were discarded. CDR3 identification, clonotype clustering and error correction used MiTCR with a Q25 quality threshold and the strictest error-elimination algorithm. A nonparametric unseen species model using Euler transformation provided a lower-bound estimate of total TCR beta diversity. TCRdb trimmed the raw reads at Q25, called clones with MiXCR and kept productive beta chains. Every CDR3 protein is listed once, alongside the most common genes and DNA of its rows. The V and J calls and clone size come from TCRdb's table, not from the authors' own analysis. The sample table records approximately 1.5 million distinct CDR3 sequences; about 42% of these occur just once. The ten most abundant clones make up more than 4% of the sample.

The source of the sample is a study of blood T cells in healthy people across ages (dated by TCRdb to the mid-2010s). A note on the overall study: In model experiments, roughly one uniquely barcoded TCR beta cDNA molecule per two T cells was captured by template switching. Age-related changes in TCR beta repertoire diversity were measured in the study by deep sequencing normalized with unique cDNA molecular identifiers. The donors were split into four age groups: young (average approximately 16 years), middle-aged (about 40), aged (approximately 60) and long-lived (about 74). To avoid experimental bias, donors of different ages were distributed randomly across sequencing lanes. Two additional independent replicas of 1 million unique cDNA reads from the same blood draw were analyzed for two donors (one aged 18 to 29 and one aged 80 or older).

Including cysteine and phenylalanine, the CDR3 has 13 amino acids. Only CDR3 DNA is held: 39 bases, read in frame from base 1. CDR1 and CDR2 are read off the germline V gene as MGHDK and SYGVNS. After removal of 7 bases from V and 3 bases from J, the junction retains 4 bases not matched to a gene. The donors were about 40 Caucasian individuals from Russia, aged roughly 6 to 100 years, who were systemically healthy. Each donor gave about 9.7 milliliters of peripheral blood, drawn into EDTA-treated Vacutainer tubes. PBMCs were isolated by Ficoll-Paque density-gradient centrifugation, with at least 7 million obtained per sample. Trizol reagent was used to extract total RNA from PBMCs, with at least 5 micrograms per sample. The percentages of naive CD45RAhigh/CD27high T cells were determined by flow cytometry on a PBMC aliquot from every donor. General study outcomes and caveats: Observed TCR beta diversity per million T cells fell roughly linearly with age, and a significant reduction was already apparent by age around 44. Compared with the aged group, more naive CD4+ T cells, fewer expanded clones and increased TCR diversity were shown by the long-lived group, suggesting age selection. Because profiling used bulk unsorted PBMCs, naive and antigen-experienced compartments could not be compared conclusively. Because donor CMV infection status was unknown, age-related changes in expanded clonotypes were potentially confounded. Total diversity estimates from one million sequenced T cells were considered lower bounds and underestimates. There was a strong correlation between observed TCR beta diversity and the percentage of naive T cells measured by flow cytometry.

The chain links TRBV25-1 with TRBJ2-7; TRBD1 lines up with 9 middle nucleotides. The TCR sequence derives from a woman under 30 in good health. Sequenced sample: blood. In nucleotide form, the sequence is TGTGCCAGCACACGGGACAGGGTCTACGAGCAGTACTTC. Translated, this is CASTRDRVYEQYF.